This passage covers 12 T cell receptor beta chains from one sample sequenced in a study of blood T cell repertoires in COVID-19 (dated by TCRdb to between 2020 and 2021). The library was obtained by the immunoSEQ multiplex PCR assay. TCRdb carries this immuneACCESS record with in-frame sequences only. Its versions omit some clonotypes, under half of them owing to an unresolved V gene in the studies checked, with the rest unexplained. Here the sample has 90,000 to 140,000 clones; around 76% occur a single time. The ten largest clones take up just under 20% of the sample. Material for sequencing was peripheral blood. The receptor source for this set is a woman in her sixties or seventies with acute or convalescent COVID-19.

The genes are TRBV5-4 and TRBJ2-1, with D possibly TRBD1 on 5 matching bases. Trimming left V 10 bases short and J 6 bases short, with 11 bases between. The CDR3 is made up of 11 amino acids. Germline CDR1 and CDR2: SGHNT and YYREEE (reference sequence). CDR3 DNA: TGTGCCCAGGGCAGGGTCAATGAGCAGTTCTTC. Translated: CAQGRVNEQFF. The whole variable domain, remainder taken from reference TRBV5-4 and TRBJ2-1, is ETGVTQSPTHLIKTRGQQVTLRCSSQSGHNTVSWYQQALGQGPQFIFQYYREEENGRGNFPPRFSGLQFPNYSSELNVNALELDDSALYLCAQGRVNEQFFGPGTRLTVL.

The V and J genes are TRBV5-6 and TRBJ2-1, with a weak D call TRBD2 (6 bases). This CDR3 is built from 15 residues. Germline loops: CDR1 SGHDT, CDR2 YYEEEE. The V and J ends lost 1 base and 2 bases respectively, with 10 bases between them. The CDR3 DNA follows: TGTGCCAGCAGCTTGATAGGGGAGGCCTACAATGAGCAGTTCTTC. This codes for CASSLIGEAYNEQFF.

The rearrangement uses TRBV5-6 and TRBJ2-2, with unresolved D. The CDR3 has 16 amino acids. V was shortened by 4 bases and J by 0 bases, with 13 bases between the two germline ends. Germline CDR1 and CDR2: SGHDT and YYEEEE. Here the CDR3 reads CASSPPRGSNTGELFF. For the CDR3, the DNA is TGTGCCAGCAGCCCCCCTCGCGGTTCGAACACCGGGGAGCTGTTTTTT. Filled out from reference TRBV5-6 and TRBJ2-2, the complete variable domain reads DAGVTQSPTHLIKTRGQQVTLRCSPKSGHDTVSWYQQALGQGPQFIFQYYEEEERQRGNFPDRFSGHQFPNYSSELNVNALLLGDSALYLCASSPPRGSNTGELFFGEGSRLTVL.

This clone was counted only a few times. This rearrangement joins TRBV6-5 to TRBJ1-6; 8 bases agree with TRBD1. The CDR3 is 16 amino acids. The germline gives CDR1 MNHEY, CDR2 SVGAGI. J gave up 2 bases and V 2 bases, and 2 bases lay outside the gene matches. CDR3: CASSYDRGTYNSPLHF. The CDR3 DNA reads as TGTGCCAGCAGTTACGACAGGGGAACCTATAATTCACCCCTCCACTTT.

The chain joins TRBV5-8 to TRBJ2-4; D is possibly TRBD1 (5 bases). V was trimmed by 0 bases and J by 8 bases, leaving 9 bases between them. Per the germline V gene, CDR1 is SGHTS and CDR2 is YDEGEE. This CDR3 has 13 residues. In nucleotides, the CDR3 is TGTGCCAGCAGCTTGGTGATAGGGGACATTCAGTACTTC. This gives the protein CASSLVIGDIQYF.

The count of this clone is one. The J gene is TRBJ2-7, the V gene TRBV4-3; 7 bases match TRBD2. In germline, CDR1 is LGHNA, CDR2 YSLEER. The CDR3 is 16 residues long. The junction had 9 bases not matched to a gene; V was cut back by 1 base and J by 3 bases. The DNA for the CDR3 is TGCGCCAGCAGCCAAGCGGGCGGGGGTACGGGCTACGAGCAGTACTTC. Protein: CASSQAGGGTGYEQYF.

This clone was seen repeatedly, ten times or more. The chain combines TRBV6-2 or TRBV6-3 with TRBJ2-7; weak D call: TRBD2 (5 bases). Trimming removed 6 bases from V and 4 bases from J, with 13 bases in between. The CDR3 loop spans 13 amino acids. CDR1 and CDR2 (germline): MNHEY, SVGEGT. CDR3: CASSRPGLYEQYF. The CDR3 region has the DNA TGTGCCAGCAGCCGGCCGGGGTTATACGAGCAGTACTTC.

The rearrangement links TRBV21-1 to TRBJ1-5. TRBV21-1 is a pseudogene. CDR3 length: 15 residues. The CDR3 sequence is CASSQGGISNQPQHF. In DNA, the CDR3 is TGTGCCAGCAGCCAGGGAGGGATTAGCAATCAGCCCCAGCATTTT.

This chain links TRBV3-1 (or the pseudogene TRBV3-2) with TRBJ1-4, with 7 bases lining up with TRBD1. In germline, CDR1 is LGHDT, CDR2 YNNKEL (reference sequence). The CDR3 has 13 amino acids. With V trimmed by 2 bases and J by 7 bases, 1 base remained unmatched. The CDR3 DNA is TGTGCCAGCAGCCAAAACAGGGGTGAAAAACTGTTTTTT. The encoded protein is CASSQNRGEKLFF.

The genes are TRBV28 and TRBJ1-5; D is undetermined. With 4 bases removed from V and 0 bases from J, the gap between germline ends came to 28 bases. This CDR3 region has 21 residues. In germline, CDR1 is MDHEN, CDR2 SYDVKM. The CDR3 loop reads CASSSKLGGRLDRYSNQPQHF. The CDR3 nucleotides are TGTGCCAGCAGTTCTAAACTTGGCGGCCGCCTCGACCGATATAGCAATCAGCCCCAGCATTTT.

The chain recombines TRBV11-3 with TRBJ2-5, with D tentatively TRBD2 (6 bases). The CDR3 runs to 15 residues. Trimming removed 1 base from V and 4 bases from J, with 13 bases in between. Germline V gene data show CDR1 as SGHNT and CDR2 as YENEEA. The CDR3 region has the DNA TGTGCCAGCAGCTTAGGGGTTGGGGGGTTAGAGACCCAGTACTTC. It codes for CASSLGVGGLETQYF.

This clone has a handful of counts. The chain carries TRBV6-2 or TRBV6-3 and TRBJ2-2, with unresolved D. Germline V CDR1 and CDR2: MNHEY, SVGEGT. With 5 bases removed from V and 3 bases from J, the gap between germline ends came to 16 bases. CDR3 size: 16 residues. CDR3 region: CASSSAYQGYTGELFF. The CDR3 DNA sequence: TGTGCCAGCAGTAGCGCCTATCAAGGATACACCGGGGAGCTGTTTTTT.